The clone carrying this T cell receptor (beta chain) was observed a single time. The CDR3 loop spans 16 amino acids. Germline-derived CDR1 and CDR2 are LGHNT and FRNRAP. With 0 bases removed from V and 1 base from J, the gap between germline ends came to 12 bases. Data came from immunoSEQ multiplex PCR; TCRdb stores just in-frame clones and leaves some out. The profile covers under 2,500,000 clones, with under 97% appearing a single time and 0.1% to 0.15% taken by the ten largest. This record comes from a study of shared clonotypes between healthy human individuals. Sequences were obtained from naive CD4+ T cells sorted from blood. Subset in this sample: CD45RA+ positively selected. The receptor comes from a man younger than 30 in good health. This sequence joins TRBV12-5 and TRBJ1-1; maybe TRBD1 (5 bases). For the CDR3, the DNA is TGTGCTAGTGGTTTGGTATTGGCAGGGCAGAACACTGAAGCTTTCTTT. Protein sequence: CASGLVLAGQNTEAFF.